One sample yielded the 30 T cell receptor beta chains listed below, sequenced in a study of T cell responses to AZD1222 COVID-19 vaccine. Libraries were prepared by immunoSEQ multiplex PCR; TCRdb keeps only in-frame clonotypes and omits some of them. The data show about 140,000 clones, approximately 92% seen once. The source was peripheral blood, collected 28 days after the second AZD1222 dose. These receptor sequences come from an adult who received the AZD1222 COVID-19 vaccine.

The rearrangement joins TRBV10-1 to TRBJ1-2; D unclear. This CDR3 contains 13 residues. Germline CDR1 and CDR2: WNHNN and SYGVQD (reference sequence). The ends were cut back, 7 bases at V and 8 bases at J, with 17 bases in the middle. The CDR3 nucleotides are TGCGCCAGCACTGGACGGGCCCTTCAGGGCTACACCTTC. Translation: CASTGRALQGYTF.

The V and J genes are TRBV7-2 and TRBJ2-1; 11 positions match TRBD2. Germline CDR1 and CDR2: SGHTA and FQGNSA. Unmatched junction bases numbered 4, after V lost 3 bases and J lost 3 bases. The CDR3 is made up of 16 amino acids. This chain's CDR3 is CASSLTTSGVYNEQFF. CDR3 bases: TGTGCCAGCAGCTTGACGACTAGCGGGGTCTACAATGAGCAGTTCTTC.

The chain is built from TRBV7-9 and TRBJ2-7; D unresolved. The V end lost 5 bases, the J end lost 4 bases, and 6 bases lay between the germline ends. CDR1 and CDR2 (germline): SEHNR, FQNEAQ (reference sequence). The CDR3 is 11 amino acids. This chain's CDR3 is CASSMEYEQYF. CDR3 coding DNA: TGTGCCAGCAGCATGGAGTACGAGCAGTACTTC.

This chain joins TRBV30 and TRBJ1-4; D may be TRBD1 (6 bases). Germline lookup yields CDR1 GTSNPN and CDR2 SVGIG (reference sequence). The CDR3 loop spans 12 amino acids. V was trimmed by 8 bases and J by 8 bases, leaving 15 bases between them. The CDR3 loop is CARLKQGEKLFF. DNA of the CDR3: TGTGCCCGCTTAAAACAGGGAGAAAAACTGTTTTTT.

The J gene is TRBJ1-3, the V gene TRBV29-1; 8 nucleotides line up with TRBD1. Germline V gene data show CDR1 as SQVTM and CDR2 as ANQGSEA. J gave up 1 base and V 6 bases, and 5 bases lay outside the gene matches. The CDR3 spans 14 residues. CDR3 sequence: CSVGTGYSGNTIYF. CDR3 nucleotides: TGCAGCGTCGGGACAGGCTATTCTGGAAACACCATATATTTT.

This chain joins TRBV4-3 and TRBJ2-3; D is perhaps TRBD1 or TRBD2 (5 bases each). Germline CDR1 reads LGHNA; CDR2 reads YSLEER. The V end lost 0 bases, the J end lost 4 bases, and 14 bases lay between the germline ends. The CDR3 covers 16 residues. The CDR3 spells CASSQEWGRVADTQYF. The CDR3 bases are TGCGCCAGCAGCCAAGAGTGGGGACGCGTGGCAGATACGCAGTATTTT.

This rearrangement joins TRBV6-5 to TRBJ1-1; 9 bases fit TRBD1. Germline V lookup: CDR1 MNHEY, CDR2 SVGAGI. The CDR3 consists of 15 residues. V lost 7 bases to trimming and J lost 3 bases; unmatched junction nucleotides: 9. CDR3 residues: CASKPTGGAYTEAFF. In nucleotides, the CDR3 is TGTGCCAGCAAGCCAACAGGGGGCGCGTACACTGAAGCTTTCTTT.

This clone was counted a single time. This chain connects TRBV19 to TRBJ2-1; D not certain. There are 14 residues in the CDR3. V gave up 11 bases and J gave up 0 bases, with 14 bases separating them. CDR1 is LNHDA, CDR2 SQIVND, per germline (reference sequence). The CDR3 region has the DNA TGTGCCGCCTCAGGACGGAGCTCCTACAATGAGCAGTTCTTC. Protein sequence: CAASGRSSYNEQFF.

The gene calls are TRBV6-6 and TRBJ2-7, with a possible D match to TRBD1 (6 bases). Germline assignment: CDR1 MNHNY and CDR2 SVGAGI (reference sequence). The CDR3 runs 15 residues. Trimming left V 1 base short and J 3 bases short, with 13 bases between. The CDR3 region is CASSYLPGHLYEQYF. As DNA, the CDR3 is TGTGCCAGCAGTTACTTACCGGGACACCTCTACGAGCAGTACTTC.

Here the CDR3 reads CASSLSASGGPDTQYF. CDR3 bases: TGTGCCAGCAGCTTATCGGCTAGCGGGGGGCCGGATACGCAGTATTTT. The rearrangement uses TRBV7-3 and TRBJ2-3; TRBD2 matches at 11 bases. Trimming cost V 2 bases and J 6 bases; bases outside gene matches: 7. The CDR3 runs 16 residues. Germline CDR1 SGHTA, CDR2 FQGTGA.

The genes are TRBV19 and TRBJ1-5, with D possibly matching TRBD1 (6 bases). V lost 3 bases and J lost 7, with 10 bases in between. The germline V gene encodes CDR1 LNHDA and CDR2 SQIVND (reference sequence). The CDR3 extends over 13 amino acids. DNA for the CDR3: TGTGCCAGTAGTATCGGGGGCGAGCAGCCCCAGCATTTT. Its protein is CASSIGGEQPQHF.

This chain uses TRBV11-1 with TRBJ2-7; no clear D. The CDR3 has 14 residues. From germline, CDR1 is SGHAT and CDR2 FQDESV (reference sequence). Trimming pared 4 bases from V and 7 bases from J, leaving 17 bases between. Written as DNA, the CDR3 is TGTGCCAGCAGCTCAAGTCGAGGTTGGGGAGAGCAGTACTTC. It encodes CASSSSRGWGEQYF.

This clone appeared once. The chain links TRBV6-4 to TRBJ1-5; a weak D match, TRBD1 (6 bases). V shed 7 bases and J shed 3 bases, with 16 bases lying between them. The CDR3 loop spans 15 amino acids. Germline loops: CDR1 MRHNA, CDR2 SNTAGT. CDR3 nucleotide sequence: TGTGCCAGCAATTCTGCGGGGGCGTCCAATCAGCCCCAGCATTTT. It encodes CASNSAGASNQPQHF.

J is TRBJ2-3 and V is TRBV28; D not resolved. Germline V gene data show CDR1 as MDHEN and CDR2 as SYDVKM. The CDR3 is 15 residues long. V shed 3 bases and J shed 2 bases, with 12 bases lying between them. The CDR3 DNA reads as TGTGCCAGCAGTTTGGTCCCACAACACACAGATACGCAGTATTTT. It encodes CASSLVPQHTDTQYF.

V gene TRBV10-3 combines with J gene TRBJ1-1, with D tentatively TRBD1 (6 bases). Trimming cost V 9 bases and J 3 bases, with 14 bases left between them. From germline, CDR1 is ENHRY and CDR2 SYGVKD. This CDR3 region has 13 residues. The CDR3 nucleotides are TGTGCCATGAGGGACATTAGGGACACTGAAGCTTTCTTT. As protein: CAMRDIRDTEAFF.

The gene calls are TRBV19 and TRBJ1-5, with D possibly matching TRBD1 (5 bases). V lost 3 bases to trimming and J lost 4 bases, with 13 bases between them. Germline CDR1 and CDR2: LNHDA and SQIVND (reference sequence). The CDR3 spans 15 residues. The CDR3 sequence: CASSMLAGLNQPQHF. The CDR3 DNA reads as TGTGCCAGTAGTATGTTGGCAGGGTTGAATCAGCCCCAGCATTTT.

The chain recombines TRBV4-2 with TRBJ1-1; TRBD1 might be the D (5 bases). Germline V gene lookup returns CDR1 LGHNA and CDR2 YNFKEQ. CDR3 size: 15 residues. Trimming removed 0 bases from V and 8 bases from J, with 16 bases in between. The CDR3 DNA is TGTGCCAGCAGCCAAGAGGGGGGTTGGGTCTCCGAAGCTTTCTTT. Translating it yields CASSQEGGWVSEAFF.

The chain recombines TRBV2 with TRBJ2-3, with D unclear. This CDR3 contains 14 residues. CDR1 is SNHLY and CDR2 is FYNNEI in the germline V gene. Trimming shortened V by 3 bases and J by 6 bases, and 13 bases separated the two germline ends. CDR3 sequence: CASSEIIRTDTQYF. The CDR3 region has the DNA TGTGCCAGCAGTGAGATAATTAGGACCGATACGCAGTATTTT. Drawing the rest from reference TRBV2 and TRBJ2-3, the complete variable domain is EPEVTQTPSHQVTQMGQEVILRCVPISNHLYFYWYRQILGQKVEFLVSFYNNEISEKSEIFDDQFSVERPDGSNFTLKIRSTKLEDSAMYFCASSEIIRTDTQYFGPGTRLTVL.

The rearrangement links TRBV2 to TRBJ1-5; TRBD1 is a possible D gene (5 bases). CDR3 length: 14 residues. CDR1 is SNHLY, CDR2 FYNNEI, per germline. Trimming shortened V by 3 bases and J by 7 bases, and 13 bases separated the two germline ends. The CDR3 sequence is CASSDQGGAQPQHF. CDR3 sequence (DNA): TGTGCCAGCAGTGATCAGGGAGGGGCGCAGCCCCAGCATTTT.

DNA for the CDR3: TGTGCCAGCAGCCCTCGGGGCATACTAAACACTGAAGCTTTCTTT. As protein: CASSPRGILNTEAFF. The chain links TRBV9 to TRBJ1-1; D perhaps matches TRBD1 (5 bases). Between the trimmed V and J ends, which lost 4 bases and 2 bases, there was a span of 15 bases. Germline values: CDR1 SGDLS, CDR2 YYNGEE. The CDR3 is made up of 15 amino acids. The whole variable domain, remainder taken from reference TRBV9 and TRBJ1-1, is DSGVTQTPKHLITATGQRVTLRCSPRSGDLSVYWYQQSLDQGLQFLIQYYNGEERAKGNILERFSAQQFPDLHSELNLSSLELGDSALYFCASSPRGILNTEAFFGQGTRLTVV.

The chain joins TRBV7-3 to TRBJ2-1; TRBD2 matches at 9 bases. Losses at the gene ends were 1 base for V and 6 bases for J; bases not matched to a gene: 4. The germline CDR1 and CDR2 sequences are SGHTA and FQGTGA. CDR3 length: 15 amino acids. The CDR3 sequence is CASSLRLAGSNEQFF. The CDR3 DNA sequence: TGTGCCAGCAGCTTAAGGCTAGCGGGGTCCAATGAGCAGTTCTTC. Full variable domain (missing parts from reference TRBV7-3 and TRBJ2-1): GAGVSQTPSNKVTEKGKYVELRCDPISGHTALYWYRQSLGQGPEFLIYFQGTGAADDSGLPNDRFFAVRPEGSVSTLKIQRTERGDSAVYLCASSLRLAGSNEQFFGPGTRLTVL.

The chain is built from TRBV10-3 and TRBJ1-2, with a possible D match to TRBD1 (6 bases). Between the trimmed V and J ends, which lost 8 bases and 3 bases, there was a span of 19 bases. Germline V CDR1 and CDR2: ENHRY, SYGVKD. The CDR3 consists of 15 residues. CDR3: CAIGKAGTHDYGYTF. DNA of the CDR3: TGTGCCATCGGAAAAGCCGGGACACACGACTATGGCTACACCTTC.

The V call is TRBV13, the J call TRBJ1-1; perhaps TRBD1 as D (5 bases). Germline CDR1 PRHDT, CDR2 FYEKMQ (reference sequence). The CDR3 length is 14 residues. Trimming took 2 bases from V and 1 from J, leaving 8 bases between them. The CDR3 sequence is CASSLYGGNTEAFF. The CDR3 DNA is TGTGCCAGCAGCTTATATGGGGGGAACACTGAAGCTTTCTTT.

The chain carries TRBV5-4 and TRBJ2-3; 10 bases are shared with TRBD2. The V segment lost 5 bases and the J segment 3 bases; nucleotides outside the gene matches: 6. Germline assignment: CDR1 SGHNT and CDR2 YYREEE (reference sequence). The CDR3 loop spans 15 amino acids. The CDR3 loop reads CASSIAGGATDTQYF. The CDR3 DNA reads as TGTGCCAGCAGTATAGCGGGGGGCGCAACAGATACGCAGTATTTT.

The chain has TRBV30 and TRBJ1-2; TRBD1 is a possible D gene (6 bases). CDR3 length: 14 amino acids. V was trimmed by 3 bases and J by 5 bases, leaving 16 bases between them. Germline V lookup: CDR1 GTSNPN, CDR2 SVGIG (reference sequence). Written as DNA, the CDR3 is TGTGCCTGGAGAAGGACCGGGACAACTTATGGCTACACCTTC. It specifies CAWRRTGTTYGYTF. Full variable domain (rest looked up from reference TRBV30 and TRBJ1-2): SQTIHQWPATLVQPVGSPLSLECTVEGTSNPNLYWYRQAAGRGLQLLFYSVGIGQISSEVPQNLSASRPQDRQFILSSKKLLLSDSGFYLCAWRRTGTTYGYTFGSGTRLTVV.

CDR3 protein: CASSISNTEAFF. CDR3 coding DNA: TGTGCCAGTAGTATATCGAATACCGAAGCTTTCTTT. The genes are TRBV19 and TRBJ1-1; D call uncertain. Germline V lookup: CDR1 LNHDA, CDR2 SQIVND (reference sequence). V was pared by 2 bases and J by 8 bases, with 9 bases between. The CDR3 runs to 12 residues. Based on the CDR3 plus reference TRBV19 and TRBJ1-1, the full variable domain is DGGITQSPKYLFRKEGQNVTLSCEQNLNHDAMYWYRQDPGQGLRLIYYSQIVNDFQKGDIAEGYSVSREKKESFPLTVTSAQKNPTAFYLCASSISNTEAFFGQGTRLTVV.

This clone was seen only once. The chain joins TRBV12-3 or TRBV12-4 to TRBJ1-6; D might be TRBD1 (6 bases). The CDR3 spans 12 residues. V lost 6 bases to trimming and J lost 7 bases, with 7 bases between them. The DNA for the CDR3 is TGTGCCAGCAGCAGGGGAAATTCACCCCTCCACTTT. Amino acids: CASSRGNSPLHF.

The J gene is TRBJ2-3, the V gene TRBV5-1, with 7 positions matching TRBD2. From germline, CDR1 is SGHRS and CDR2 YFSETQ. J gave up 2 bases and V 0 bases, and 6 bases lay outside the gene matches. This CDR3 comprises 16 residues. For the CDR3, the DNA is TGCGCCAGCAGCTTGGGACTTAGCGGGCTCACAGATACGCAGTATTTT. Translated: CASSLGLSGLTDTQYF. Full variable domain (missing parts from reference TRBV5-1 and TRBJ2-3): KAGVTQTPRYLIKTRGQQVTLSCSPISGHRSVSWYQQTPGQGLQFLFEYFSETQRNKGNFPGRFSGRQFSNSRSEMNVSTLELGDSALYLCASSLGLSGLTDTQYFGPGTRLTVL.

This rearrangement joins TRBV19 to TRBJ1-5, with D possibly being TRBD1 (5 bases). Trimming cost V 3 bases and J 6 bases, with 15 bases left between them. Germline V lookup: CDR1 LNHDA, CDR2 SQIVND (reference sequence). This CDR3 spans 15 amino acids. CDR3: CASSISQGDLQPQHF. The CDR3 DNA reads as TGTGCCAGTAGTATTAGTCAGGGTGACCTTCAGCCCCAGCATTTT.

The rearrangement joins TRBV3-1 (or the pseudogene TRBV3-2) to TRBJ2-2; no clear D gene. The CDR3 totals 13 residues. V was clipped by 4 bases and J by 1 base, with 4 bases between them. The V gene's germline CDR1 is LGHDT and CDR2 YNNKEL (reference sequence). CDR3 protein: CASSLRNTGELFF. As DNA, the CDR3 is TGTGCCAGCAGCCTCCGGAACACCGGGGAGCTGTTTTTT.